This passage covers 14 T cell receptor beta chains from one sample sequenced in a study of T cells in Graves' hyperthyroidism and ophthalmopathy. Amplification of TCR beta CDR3 regions was performed using RNA transcripts as template. Researchers ran a first-round RT-PCR on the TCR CDR3 using the HTBI primer set. One entry per CDR3 protein, called by TCRdb with MiXCR from the multiplex PCR reads. The table lists almost 350,000 distinct CDR3 sequences, 15% to 20% of them singletons. The sample taken for sequencing was blood. The receptors were sampled from a woman in her 40s with Graves' ophthalmopathy.

This clonotype was detected ten times or more. V is TRBV9 and J is TRBJ2-2; 10 bases fit TRBD2. This CDR3 is built from 16 residues. Germline V gives CDR1 SGDLS, CDR2 YYNGEE. The V gene end was trimmed by 2 bases and the J gene end by 4 bases; junction bases not matched to a gene: 5. CDR3 residues: CASSVSSGSVTGELFF. The CDR3 region has the DNA TGTGCCAGCAGCGTTTCTAGCGGGAGTGTCACCGGGGAGCTGTTTTTT.

This clonotype was found a few times. The chain combines TRBV30 with TRBJ2-3; D may be TRBD2 (5 bases). This CDR3 region has 15 residues. V was shortened by 4 bases and J by 1 base, with 15 bases between the two germline ends. The germline CDR1 and CDR2 sequences are GTSNPN and SVGIG (reference sequence). This CDR3 reads CAWTPAGLGTDTQYF. In nucleotides, the CDR3 is TGTGCCTGGACCCCGGCGGGTTTAGGCACAGATACGCAGTATTTT.

In this sample, this clonotype turned up many times. The V call is TRBV12-5, the J call TRBJ1-1, with no clear D. V was shortened by 6 bases and J by 0 bases, with 17 bases between the two germline ends. The germline CDR1 and CDR2 sequences are LGHNT and FRNRAP. The CDR3 contains 16 residues. In DNA, the CDR3 is TGTGCTAGTGGCCGAACTGCGCAGGTAATGAACACTGAAGCTTTCTTT. Encoded protein: CASGRTAQVMNTEAFF.

This clonotype was seen at least ten times. The V gene is TRBV19, the J gene TRBJ2-1; D possibly corresponds to TRBD2 (5 bases). Trimming stripped 10 bases from V and 9 bases from J, with 16 bases between. This CDR3 is 12 amino acids long. Germline V CDR1 and CDR2: LNHDA, SQIVND (reference sequence). This CDR3 reads CATSGADPEQFF. As DNA, the CDR3 is TGTGCCACCAGCGGAGCAGACCCTGAGCAGTTCTTC.

This clonotype showed up many times. This chain connects TRBV6-5 to TRBJ2-7; 10 bases are shared with TRBD2. Germline V gene sequence: CDR1 MNHEY, CDR2 SVGAGI. The trim removed 5 bases at V and 7 bases at J, leaving 11 bases unmatched. The CDR3 has 15 amino acids. CDR3 sequence reads: CASSRGAGLAWEQYF. CDR3 coding DNA: TGTGCCAGCAGTAGAGGAGCGGGACTAGCGTGGGAGCAGTACTTC.

At least ten counts were recorded for this clonotype. V gene TRBV6-5 combines with J gene TRBJ2-7; D could derive from TRBD1 or TRBD2 (5 bases each). CDR1 is MNHEY, CDR2 SVGAGI, per germline. V was pared by 2 bases and J by 3 bases, with 14 bases between. The CDR3 length is 15 residues. CDR3 DNA sequence: TGTGCCAGCAGTTACGTTCAGGGACGGAGCTACGAGCAGTACTTC. It codes for CASSYVQGRSYEQYF.

This clonotype was seen many times. The gene calls are TRBV27 and TRBJ2-5; TRBD2 aligns across 9 bases. Germline trimming cut 5 bases from V and 3 bases from J; bases unmatched to any gene: 10. The germline V gene has CDR1 MNHEY and CDR2 SMNVEV (reference sequence). The CDR3 has 16 residues. As DNA, the CDR3 is TGTGCCAGCAGTCCGCTCCCGGGACTAGCAAAAGAGACCCAGTACTTC. This gives the protein CASSPLPGLAKETQYF.

This clonotype was counted ten times or more. V usage is TRBV28 and J usage is TRBJ2-6, with no clear D. Germline V gene lookup returns CDR1 MDHEN and CDR2 SYDVKM. Trimming took off 1 base at V and 0 bases at J, with 13 bases between the two ends. This CDR3 comprises 18 residues. In nucleotides, the CDR3 is TGTGCCAGCAGTTTATCCAGCGTAAGACTCTCTGGGGCCAACGTCCTGACTTTC. As protein: CASSLSSVRLSGANVLTF.

This clonotype was recorded at least ten times. This sequence joins TRBV20-1 and TRBJ2-7; 8 bases are a match to TRBD1. J gave up 2 bases and V 3 bases, and 6 bases lay outside the gene matches. CDR1 DFQATT and CDR2 SNEGSKA come from the germline V gene (reference sequence). This CDR3 comprises 14 residues. In nucleotides, the CDR3 is TGCAGTGCTAGTTACGGGACAGGCGCCTACGAGCAGTACTTC. This translates into CSASYGTGAYEQYF.

This clonotype has at least ten counts. This chain joins TRBV11-2 and TRBJ1-1; tentative D call: TRBD1 (5 bases). The V gene lost 4 bases and the J gene lost 2 bases, with 11 bases spanning the gap. CDR3 size: 14 residues. Looked up from germline, CDR1 is SGHAT and CDR2 is FQNNGV. The CDR3 nucleotides read TGTGCCAGCAGCTCCGCGACAGCTAACACTGAAGCTTTCTTT. The encoded protein is CASSSATANTEAFF.

This clonotype was counted many times. The chain carries TRBV7-8 and TRBJ2-7, with D tentatively TRBD2 (5 bases). Germline loops: CDR1 SGHVS, CDR2 FQNEAQ. Trimming cost V 5 bases and J 12 bases, with 14 bases left between them. This CDR3 has 11 amino acids. The CDR3 spells CASSVDGVPYF. The DNA for the CDR3 is TGTGCCAGCAGCGTAGACGGGGTTCCGTACTTC.

This clonotype was picked up many times. The V and J genes are TRBV28 and TRBJ2-4, with D unclear. The CDR3 loop spans 16 amino acids. Germline V gene data show CDR1 as MDHEN and CDR2 as SYDVKM. The V gene lost 6 bases and the J gene lost 6 bases, with 21 bases spanning the gap. CDR3 DNA sequence: TGTGCCAGCAGACCATATCTCCCGGCCAAGGGAAACATTCAGTACTTC. Amino acid sequence: CASRPYLPAKGNIQYF.

The chain is built from TRBV6-1 and TRBJ1-5, with 9 bases identical to TRBD1. The CDR3 sequence is 15 residues long. V trimming: 9 bases; J trimming: 9 bases; junction bases outside the gene matches: 15. Germline CDR1 reads MNHNS; CDR2 reads SASEGT. Here the CDR3 reads CASSLGQGFRAPQHF. The CDR3 nucleotides read TGTGCCAGTAGTCTCGGACAGGGGTTCCGGGCGCCCCAGCATTTT.

V usage is TRBV12-3 or TRBV12-4 and J usage is TRBJ1-1; D may be TRBD1 (6 bases). Trimming took 6 bases from V and 6 from J, leaving 20 bases between them. The CDR3 runs to 15 residues. CDR3 sequence: CASSPTVRDTSEAFF. The CDR3 bases are TGTGCCAGCAGCCCCACAGTCCGGGACACCTCTGAAGCTTTCTTT.